A single sample gave rise to the 29 T cell receptor beta chains below, sequenced in a study of shared clonotypes between healthy human individuals. Here immunoSEQ multiplex PCR was the method, and the copy in TCRdb shows in-frame clones only, minus some. The data hold 650,000 to 750,000 clones, with 72% observed a single time. Material: memory CD4+ T cells sorted from blood. Subset meaning: CD45RA-negative fraction. The source is a woman aged 30 to 39 in good health.

This chain joins TRBV28 and TRBJ1-2; tentatively, D is TRBD1 (5 bases). Germline CDR1 MDHEN, CDR2 SYDVKM. The CDR3 consists of 14 residues. Trimming removed 4 bases at V and 1 base at J, with 10 bases between. CDR3 region: CASSSGQVNYGYTF. CDR3 coding DNA: TGTGCCAGCAGTTCCGGACAAGTTAACTATGGCTACACCTTC.

The V call is TRBV21-1, the J call TRBJ2-5; TRBD2 reflects the table's D call only, with no check against the DNA. TRBV21-1 is described as a pseudogene. There are 12 residues in the CDR3. The chain's CDR3 is CASSRGSETQYF. The CDR3 nucleotides read TGTGCCAGCAGCCGAGGGTCTGAGACCCAGTACTTC.

CDR3 DNA sequence: TGTGCCAGCAGCCCGGGCCCTCGGGGTGGCACCGGGGAGCTGTTTTTT. Translated, it gives CASSPGPRGGTGELFF. V usage is TRBV7-9 and J usage is TRBJ2-2, with D tentatively TRBD2 (5 bases). The germline V gene encodes CDR1 SEHNR and CDR2 FQNEAQ (reference sequence). The CDR3 sequence is 16 residues long. V lost 5 bases and J 4 bases, leaving 17 bases between the germline ends.

The rearrangement links TRBV7-9 to TRBJ1-2, with unresolved D. The CDR3 covers 15 residues. The germline gives CDR1 SEHNR, CDR2 FQNEAQ (reference sequence). Trimming stripped 5 bases from V and 2 bases from J, with 15 bases between. CDR3 region: CASSPGVGGNYGYTF. DNA of the CDR3: TGTGCCAGCAGCCCCGGAGTGGGAGGGAACTATGGCTACACCTTC.

This clone has just one count. The chain employs TRBV28 and TRBJ2-1, with D possibly being TRBD1 (6 bases). The CDR3 length is 14 residues. V was trimmed by 6 bases and J by 2 bases, leaving 11 bases between them. The germline V gene has CDR1 MDHEN and CDR2 SYDVKM. The CDR3 coding sequence is TGTGCCAGCAGAGTATGGGACACCTACAATGAGCAGTTCTTC. Protein product: CASRVWDTYNEQFF.

The chain combines TRBV6-1 with TRBJ1-1; D is undetermined. This CDR3 is built from 14 residues. Germline CDR1 is MNHNS and CDR2 is SASEGT. The V end lost 7 bases, the J end lost 1 base, and 13 bases lay between the germline ends. DNA of the CDR3: TGTGCCAGCACCCTCTTCGACAAGAACACTGAAGCTTTCTTT. This gives the protein CASTLFDKNTEAFF.

This sequence joins TRBV19 and TRBJ1-2; 8 bases are a match to TRBD1. The germline V gene has CDR1 LNHDA and CDR2 SQIVND (reference sequence). J lost 0 bases, V lost 2 bases, and 8 bases had no gene match. CDR3 size: 17 residues. CDR3 sequence: CASSILGRDRSNYGYTF. CDR3 nucleotide sequence: TGTGCCAGTAGTATACTCGGTCGGGACAGGTCTAACTATGGCTACACCTTC.

The rearrangement joins TRBV9 to TRBJ2-7; D might be TRBD2 (6 bases). The germline CDR1 and CDR2 sequences are SGDLS and YYNGEE. The CDR3 length is 14 residues. Trimming stripped 5 bases from V and 2 bases from J, with 14 bases between. The CDR3 DNA is TGTGCCAGCAGTCAGGACGGGAGCACCTACGAGCAGTACTTC. Protein: CASSQDGSTYEQYF.

CDR3 in amino acids: CAWSVRQGETQYF. The CDR3 DNA sequence: TGTGCCTGGAGTGTCAGGCAGGGAGAGACCCAGTACTTC. This chain links TRBV30 with TRBJ2-5; D may be TRBD1 (5 bases). This CDR3 contains 13 residues. The germline V gene encodes CDR1 GTSNPN and CDR2 SVGIG (reference sequence). V was shortened by 0 bases and J by 4 bases, with 9 bases between the two germline ends.

The chain links TRBV25-1 to TRBJ1-3; D is ambiguous. Germline lookup yields CDR1 MGHDK and CDR2 SYGVNS. V was trimmed by 4 bases and J by 0 bases, leaving 4 bases between them. The CDR3 sequence is 13 residues long. CDR3 sequence (DNA): TGTGCCAGCAGTGCCGTCTCTGGAAACACCATATATTTT. Its protein is CASSAVSGNTIYF.

The rearrangement links TRBV19 to TRBJ1-1; possible D gene TRBD1, 5 bases. CDR3 size: 19 residues. Germline V gene data show CDR1 as LNHDA and CDR2 as SQIVND (reference sequence). Trimming removed 7 bases at V and 0 bases at J, with 27 bases between. CDR3 in DNA: TGTGCCAGTACACCGGGGCATCGCTTCAGCGGCCGGATGAACACTGAAGCTTTCTTT. This codes for CASTPGHRFSGRMNTEAFF.

This chain uses TRBV27 with TRBJ2-7; TRBD2 agrees at 11 bases. Trimming took 5 bases from V and 1 from J; bases not matched to a gene: 1. This CDR3 region has 14 residues. Germline V gives CDR1 MNHEY, CDR2 SMNVEV (reference sequence). The CDR3: CASSIAGGSYEQYF. DNA of the CDR3: TGTGCCAGCAGTATAGCGGGAGGGTCCTACGAGCAGTACTTC.

The chain joins TRBV10-3 to TRBJ1-3, with D unclear. The CDR3 contains 12 residues. Germline V gene sequence: CDR1 ENHRY, CDR2 SYGVKD. Trimming left V 4 bases short and J 8 bases short, with 9 bases between. In DNA form, the CDR3 reads TGTGCCATCAGTGTACGGGGAGACACCATATATTTT. Protein: CAISVRGDTIYF.

The V and J genes are TRBV11-3 and TRBJ1-5; D unclear. Per the germline V gene, CDR1 is SGHNT and CDR2 is YENEEA. This CDR3 spans 15 amino acids. Trimming removed 3 bases from V and 8 bases from J, with 17 bases in between. DNA for the CDR3: TGTGCCAGCAGCTTCTGCGTTGGACCGGTCAAGCCCCAGCATTTT. This codes for CASSFCVGPVKPQHF.

This rearrangement joins TRBV18 to TRBJ2-3, with D perhaps assigned TRBD1 or TRBD2 (6 bases each). Germline V gene lookup returns CDR1 KGHSH and CDR2 LQKENI. The CDR3 sequence is 16 residues long. Trimming cost V 4 bases and J 5 bases, with 19 bases left between them. CDR3 sequence reads: CASSQIGQRAGDTQYF. DNA of the CDR3: TGTGCCAGCTCACAAATCGGACAGCGGGCGGGAGATACGCAGTATTTT.

The CDR3 region has the DNA TGTGCCAGCAGAGAAATGAGCAATCAGCCCCAGCATTTT. Its translation: CASREMSNQPQHF. The chain uses TRBV6-6 and TRBJ1-5; D call uncertain. The germline V and J ends were trimmed by 6 bases and 1 base, with 7 bases remaining between them. Germline V lookup: CDR1 MNHNY, CDR2 SVGAGI (reference sequence). The CDR3 extends over 13 amino acids.

Comment on this clone: Within the sample, other DNA sequences also encode this same CDR3. The rearrangement joins TRBV5-1 to TRBJ2-1; D is uncertain. The germline V gene has CDR1 SGHRS and CDR2 YFSETQ. This CDR3 is built from 14 residues. V lost 0 bases and J 8 bases, leaving 12 bases between the germline ends. The CDR3: CASSLEGYGDEQFF. In DNA form, the CDR3 reads TGCGCCAGCAGCTTGGAAGGTTACGGCGATGAGCAGTTCTTC.

This clone came up a few times. Other DNA variants within this sample encode the same CDR3. The V gene is TRBV20-1, the J gene TRBJ2-1, with 9 bases lining up with TRBD2. Germline V gives CDR1 DFQATT, CDR2 SNEGSKA (reference sequence). The CDR3 consists of 11 residues. The trim removed 6 bases at V and 7 bases at J, leaving 1 base unmatched. CDR3 protein: CSAAGGNEQFF. The CDR3 DNA reads as TGCAGTGCCGCGGGGGGGAATGAGCAGTTCTTC.

The table lists this clone with a few counts. This rearrangement joins TRBV29-1 to TRBJ2-1; possible D gene TRBD2, 5 bases. Germline V gene data show CDR1 as SQVTM and CDR2 as ANQGSEA. This CDR3 has 15 amino acids. The V and J ends lost 4 bases and 2 bases respectively, with 15 bases between them. The CDR3 reads CSVGSGLGAYNEQFF. CDR3 in DNA: TGCAGCGTTGGGAGCGGTCTAGGTGCCTACAATGAGCAGTTCTTC.

This chain joins TRBV28 and TRBJ1-5; tentative D call: TRBD1 (5 bases). The germline V and J ends were trimmed by 3 bases and 6 bases, with 12 bases remaining between them. The CDR3 has 14 residues. CDR1 MDHEN and CDR2 SYDVKM come from the germline V gene. CDR3 DNA sequence: TGTGCCAGCAGTTTGCAGCCCCAGGGTCAGCCCCAGCATTTT. Translating gives CASSLQPQGQPQHF.

The chain recombines TRBV27 with TRBJ2-5; 8 bases are a match to TRBD2. The CDR3 totals 14 residues. V dropped 7 bases and J dropped 4; count of bases not matched to a gene: 8. The germline V gene encodes CDR1 MNHEY and CDR2 SMNVEV (reference sequence). The DNA of the CDR3 is TGTGCCAGCACCCAAGCGGGAGCCTTAGAGACCCAGTACTTC. Amino acid sequence: CASTQAGALETQYF.

This clone has a count of ten or more. The rearrangement links TRBV27 to TRBJ2-7, with 8 bases lining up with TRBD1. The CDR3 runs 13 residues. Germline values: CDR1 MNHEY, CDR2 SMNVEV (reference sequence). With 6 bases clipped from V and 3 bases from J, the junction kept 4 bases outside the gene matches. The CDR3 region is CASSTGGLYEQYF. The CDR3 nucleotides are TGTGCCAGCAGCACAGGGGGACTCTACGAGCAGTACTTC.

A word on this clone: Other DNA sequences in the same sample also yield this CDR3. CDR3 protein: CASSRTGDQPQHF. As DNA, the CDR3 is TGTGCCAGTAGTCGGACAGGAGATCAGCCCCAGCATTTT. The J gene is TRBJ1-5, the V gene TRBV19; TRBD1 aligns across 7 bases. V dropped 5 bases and J dropped 5; count of bases not matched to a gene: 3. This CDR3 is 13 amino acids long. Germline V gene sequence: CDR1 LNHDA, CDR2 SQIVND (reference sequence).

The gene calls are TRBV19 and TRBJ1-2; no firm D call. Germline-derived CDR1 and CDR2 are LNHDA and SQIVND (reference sequence). V gave up 1 base and J gave up 6 bases, with 12 bases separating them. This CDR3 region has 14 residues. CDR3 amino acids: CASSIVHETNGYTF. The CDR3 DNA sequence: TGTGCCAGTAGTATAGTTCATGAAACTAATGGCTACACCTTC.

The chain has TRBV19 and TRBJ1-4, with D perhaps TRBD1 (6 bases). The CDR3 loop spans 18 amino acids. With 3 bases removed from V and 11 bases from J, the gap between germline ends came to 28 bases. Germline-derived CDR1 and CDR2 are LNHDA and SQIVND (reference sequence). The CDR3 DNA is TGTGCCAGTAGTATCTCGAGTAGGCGGCAGGGGCAGAGCGAGAAACTGTTTTTT. This sequence encodes CASSISSRRQGQSEKLFF.

The J gene is TRBJ2-7, the V gene TRBV28; no definite D call. This CDR3 region has 13 residues. V gave up 2 bases and J gave up 4 bases, with 9 bases separating them. Germline CDR1 MDHEN, CDR2 SYDVKM. The CDR3 DNA reads TGTGCCAGCAGTTTACCCGACAAGTACGAGCAGTACTTC. Its translation is CASSLPDKYEQYF.

This chain connects TRBV27 to TRBJ1-1; D may be TRBD1 (5 bases). The CDR3 contains 15 residues. Germline CDR1 MNHEY, CDR2 SMNVEV (reference sequence). V lost 3 bases and J 4 bases, leaving 15 bases between the germline ends. CDR3 loop: CASSFQGARGTEAFF. CDR3 in DNA: TGTGCCAGCAGTTTTCAAGGGGCAAGGGGCACTGAAGCTTTCTTT.

This sequence joins TRBV10-3 and TRBJ2-7; TRBD1 might be the D (5 bases). Trimming took 2 bases from V and 0 from J, leaving 14 bases between them. This CDR3 comprises 16 residues. Germline V gene sequence: CDR1 ENHRY, CDR2 SYGVKD. The CDR3 protein is CAISEGQKASSYEQYF. CDR3 nucleotide sequence: TGTGCCATCAGTGAGGGACAAAAAGCTAGCTCCTACGAGCAGTACTTC.

CDR3 nucleotide sequence: TGTGCCAGCAGCTTGGACGGGACAGGAGGGTTCGAGCAGTACTTC. Protein: CASSLDGTGGFEQYF. The rearrangement uses TRBV7-8 and TRBJ2-7; TRBD1 matches 8 bases. The CDR3 length is 15 residues. The germline V gene has CDR1 SGHVS and CDR2 FQNEAQ. The trim removed 3 bases at V and 6 bases at J, leaving 10 bases unmatched.